A single sample is the source of the 31 T cell receptor beta chains below, sequenced in a study of low-dose radiotherapy and immunotherapy resistance in tumors. With a V-primer adapter and a constant-region primer, TCRs were amplified for approximately 19 PCR cycles. TCRdb fed the reads into MiXCR, producing one record per CDR3 protein. Among approximately 52,000 distinct CDR3 sequences listed, approximately 35% were seen once. The sample's time point: after trial treatment. Noted treatment: LDRT plus nivolumab, ipilimumab, low-dose cyclophosphamide and aspirin (RACIN trial). The specimen was PBMCs, collected after low-dose radiotherapy plus immunotherapy. The receptor source for this set is a male donor with rectosigmoid adenocarcinoma.

This sequence joins TRBV30 and TRBJ1-1, with D maybe TRBD1 (5 bases). Germline V gene sequence: CDR1 GTSNPN, CDR2 SVGIG (reference sequence). This CDR3 comprises 12 residues. Trimming removed 2 bases from V and 2 bases from J, with 6 bases in between. In DNA, the CDR3 is TGTGCCTGGAGTCAGGGCAACACTGAAGCTTTCTTT. Translation gives CAWSQGNTEAFF.

To note about this clonotype: A far bigger clonotype differs at one base, so this is likely a read error. The chain joins TRBV27 to TRBJ1-2; perhaps TRBD1 as D (5 bases). V was pared by 4 bases and J by 4 bases, with 10 bases between. The CDR3 has 13 amino acids. Germline values: CDR1 MNHEY, CDR2 SMNVEV (reference sequence). CDR3 region: CASSSGTSYGYTF. Written as DNA, the CDR3 is TGTGCCAGCAGTTCCGGGACCTCCTATGGCTACACCTTC.

For this clonotype: Likely a read error: the CDR3 ends without its conserved phenylalanine or tryptophan. V gene TRBV19 combines with J gene TRBJ1-5, with a possible D match to TRBD1 (6 bases). Germline CDR1 and CDR2: LNHDA and SQIVND (reference sequence). CDR3 length equals 16 residues. Deletions cut 4 bases from V and 0 bases from J, with 13 bases between. The CDR3 here is CASSTSTGFSNQPQHC. Written as DNA, the CDR3 is TGTGCCAGTAGTACATCAACAGGGTTTAGCAATCAGCCCCAGCATTGT.

V and J are TRBV6-2 or TRBV6-3 and TRBJ2-7, with TRBD2 matching 7 bases. CDR1 and CDR2 from the germline V gene are MNHEY and SVGEGT. Germline trimming cut 2 bases from V and 2 bases from J; bases unmatched to any gene: 6. The CDR3 totals 15 residues. The CDR3 region is CASSYTSGIPYEQYF. Here the CDR3 DNA reads TGTGCCAGCAGTTACACCAGCGGGATCCCCTACGAGCAGTACTTC.

The table lists this clonotype with many counts. The rearrangement uses TRBV6-2 or TRBV6-3 and TRBJ1-1, with no clear D. Deletions cut 6 bases from V and 1 base from J, with 9 bases between. The CDR3 totals 13 residues. Germline V gives CDR1 MNHEY, CDR2 SVGEGT. Here the CDR3 reads CASRPLPNTEAFF. The CDR3 DNA reads TGTGCCAGCAGACCTTTACCGAACACTGAAGCTTTCTTT.

This clonotype was counted at least ten times. J is TRBJ2-3 and V is TRBV12-3 or TRBV12-4; D might be TRBD1 (5 bases). Trimming removed 5 bases from V and 7 bases from J, with 16 bases in between. The length of the CDR3 is 14 residues. The CDR3 spells CASSLDSTSYTQYF. CDR3 nucleotides: TGTGCCAGCAGTCTTGACAGTACCTCCTATACGCAGTATTTT.

This clonotype was detected a few times. V and J are TRBV28 and TRBJ2-2, with D perhaps matching TRBD2 (5 bases). The CDR3 totals 16 residues. The V gene lost 6 bases and the J gene lost 7 bases, with 21 bases spanning the gap. CDR1 is MDHEN and CDR2 is SYDVKM in the germline V gene. This chain's CDR3 is CASRLLAGRKGGELFF. As DNA, the CDR3 is TGTGCCAGCAGGCTCCTCGCGGGCCGGAAGGGCGGGGAGCTGTTTTTT.

This clonotype was recorded many times. The chain has TRBV3-1 and TRBJ2-1, with 9 bases identical to TRBD2. The junction had 7 bases not matched to a gene; V was cut back by 3 bases and J by 4 bases. CDR3 length: 16 amino acids. CDR1 and CDR2 (germline): LGHDT, YNNKEL (reference sequence). The DNA of the CDR3 is TGTGCCAGCAGCCAGCTGACTAGCGGCGCGTACAATGAGCAGTTCTTC. Translated: CASSQLTSGAYNEQFF.

This clonotype was detected only a few times. CDR3 residues: CASSEEQGQPYNEQFF. CDR3 DNA: TGTGCCAGCAGTGAAGAGCAAGGGCAGCCCTACAATGAGCAGTTCTTC. The rearrangement uses TRBV6-1 and TRBJ2-1; D is unclear. This CDR3 is 16 amino acids long. The V and J ends lost 1 base and 2 bases respectively, with 12 bases between them. Germline assignment: CDR1 MNHNS and CDR2 SASEGT.

This clonotype was seen repeatedly, ten times or more. V gene TRBV20-1 combines with J gene TRBJ1-5; perhaps TRBD1 as D (6 bases). The CDR3 runs 14 residues. Germline V gives CDR1 DFQATT, CDR2 SNEGSKA (reference sequence). V lost 1 base, J lost 4 bases, and 11 bases lay in between. In DNA, the CDR3 is TGCAGTGCTAGAGCGGACAGCCAAAATCAGCCCCAGCATTTT. As protein: CSARADSQNQPQHF.

A single count supports this clonotype. This likely reflects a read error, since a far larger clone is one base away. V usage is TRBV12-3 or TRBV12-4 and J usage is TRBJ1-1; D is uncertain. V lost 6 bases and J lost 11, with 13 bases in between. The CDR3 runs to 11 residues. CDR3 sequence reads: CASSPGPRAFF. The CDR3 DNA follows: TGTGCCAGCAGCCCCGGCCCGAGGGCTTTCTTT.

This clonotype is classed as medium-sized. The rearrangement links TRBV2 to TRBJ1-2; TRBD1 matches at 8 bases. CDR1 is SNHLY and CDR2 is FYNNEI in the germline V gene. The CDR3 is 12 residues long. Unmatched junction bases numbered 5, after V lost 7 bases and J lost 7 bases. The CDR3 spells CASTLDRAGYTF. The CDR3 DNA reads as TGTGCCAGCACTTTGGACAGGGCTGGCTACACCTTC.

This clonotype was observed at least ten times. The chain has TRBV4-1 and TRBJ1-6; no definite D call. Per germline, CDR1 MGHRA and CDR2 YSYEKL. The CDR3 extends over 14 amino acids. Trimming cost V 7 bases and J 7 bases, with 14 bases left between them. This CDR3 is CASNMDRVNSPLHF. The DNA for the CDR3 is TGCGCCAGCAACATGGACCGCGTCAATTCACCCCTCCACTTT.

The sample holds many counts of this clonotype. The chain links TRBV3-1 to TRBJ1-2; possible D gene TRBD1, 5 bases. Trimming stripped 3 bases from V and 5 bases from J, with 7 bases between. CDR1 and CDR2 from the germline V gene are LGHDT and YNNKEL (reference sequence). CDR3 length equals 12 residues. The CDR3 is CASSQGGYGYTF. DNA of the CDR3: TGTGCCAGCAGCCAGGGGGGATATGGCTACACCTTC.

This clonotype was counted at least ten times. The J gene is TRBJ2-1, the V gene TRBV6-2 or TRBV6-3, with D possibly being TRBD1 (5 bases). Trimming removed 4 bases at V and 6 bases at J, with 13 bases between. The germline V gene has CDR1 MNHEY and CDR2 SVGEGT. The length of the CDR3 is 14 residues. CDR3 DNA: TGTGCCAGCAGTTGGGCGGACACAGGCAATGAGCAGTTCTTC. This encodes CASSWADTGNEQFF.

In this sample, this clonotype turned up many times. V is TRBV6-2 or TRBV6-3 and J is TRBJ2-5; D uncertain. Germline CDR1 reads MNHEY; CDR2 reads SVGEGT. This CDR3 comprises 12 residues. Deletions cut 10 bases from V and 5 bases from J, with 14 bases between. CDR3 in DNA: TGTGCCACATTGAGGACGGACGAGACCCAGTACTTC. Its protein product is CATLRTDETQYF.

This clonotype has ten or more counts. The chain links TRBV29-1 to TRBJ1-2, with D uncertain. Germline lookup yields CDR1 SQVTM and CDR2 ANQGSEA. V was pared by 0 bases and J by 12 bases, with 17 bases between. This CDR3 comprises 13 residues. The CDR3 protein is CSVEERADLGNTF. The CDR3 bases are TGCAGCGTTGAAGAAAGGGCTGACCTCGGCAACACCTTC.

The chain combines TRBV19 with TRBJ1-4; tentative D call: TRBD1 (5 bases). CDR3 length equals 15 residues. Trimming stripped 7 bases from V and 3 bases from J, with 15 bases between. The germline gives CDR1 LNHDA, CDR2 SQIVND (reference sequence). CDR3 bases: TGTGCCAGTACCCGACGGCGGGGACCTAATGAAAAACTGTTTTTT. As protein: CASTRRRGPNEKLFF.

Of note for this clonotype: The junction differs from germline at one of its ends, possibly a read error. J is TRBJ2-7 and V is TRBV28; unclear D gene. This CDR3 region has 12 residues. The germline CDR1 and CDR2 sequences are MDHEN and SYDVKM. The CDR3 region is CASSHTSSEQYF. The CDR3 DNA reads TGTGCCAGCAGTCATACCTCCTCCGAGCAGTACTTC. The full variable domain, with the rest looked up from reference TRBV28 and TRBJ2-7, is DVKVTQSSRYLVKRTGEKVFLECVQDMDHENMFWYRQDPGLGLRLIYFSYDVKMKEKGDIPEGYSVSREKKERFSLILESASTNQTSMYLCASSHTSSEQYFGPGTRLTVT.

As concerns this clonotype: No DNA is shown, since the ends of the CDR3 on it are uncertain; the CDR3 is the one TCRdb lists. The V gene is TRBV24-1, the J gene TRBJ2-2. CDR1 is KGHDR, CDR2 SFDVKD, per germline. 12 amino acids form the CDR3, both terminal residues included. The CDR3: CATSDTGELFFF.

This clonotype occurred many times. The CDR3 loop is CASSSQQRWYEQYF. In nucleotides, the CDR3 is TGTGCCAGCAGTTCTCAACAACGGTGGTACGAGCAGTACTTC. The chain recombines TRBV12-3 or TRBV12-4 with TRBJ2-7; no clear D gene. The CDR3 length is 14 residues. The V end lost 4 bases, the J end lost 4 bases, and 14 bases lay between the germline ends.

This clonotype was recorded many times. V gene TRBV5-4 combines with J gene TRBJ2-1; perhaps TRBD1 as D (6 bases). Trimming stripped 0 bases from V and 5 bases from J, with 6 bases between. The length of the CDR3 is 13 residues. Germline CDR1 SGHNT, CDR2 YYREEE (reference sequence). CDR3 in DNA: TGTGCCAGCAGCTTGGACAGGGACAATGAGCAGTTCTTC. As protein: CASSLDRDNEQFF.

The DNA of the CDR3 is TGTGCCAGCTCACCACTGGTGCTTGAGCGGGGGAGCACAGATACGCAGTATTTT. Amino acids: CASSPLVLERGSTDTQYF. The chain is built from TRBV18 and TRBJ2-3; 8 bases are shared with TRBD2. V was clipped by 1 base and J by 0 bases; unmatched bases: 9. Per the germline V gene, CDR1 is KGHSH and CDR2 is LQKENI. This CDR3 is built from 18 residues.

Ten or more counts support this clonotype. The chain is built from TRBV11-2 and TRBJ2-3; D may match TRBD1 or TRBD2 (6 bases each). This CDR3 region has 20 residues. The germline gives CDR1 SGHAT, CDR2 FQNNGV. Trimming cost V 5 bases and J 1 base, with 28 bases left between them. CDR3 nucleotide sequence: TGTGCCAGCAGCCCAATCCTCACCGGAGCTCGGGGGCAGGGCACAGATACGCAGTATTTT. Amino acids: CASSPILTGARGQGTDTQYF.

This chain joins TRBV10-3 and TRBJ2-3; 13 bases map to TRBD2. The germline CDR1 and CDR2 sequences are ENHRY and SYGVKD. Unmatched junction bases numbered 1, after V lost 0 bases and J lost 1 base. CDR3 length: 17 amino acids. This CDR3 is CAISESGLAGGTDTQYF. CDR3 in DNA: TGTGCCATCAGTGAGTCTGGACTAGCGGGAGGCACAGATACGCAGTATTTT.

The J gene is TRBJ1-1, the V gene TRBV30; D remains unclear. The CDR3 is made up of 13 amino acids. CDR1 GTSNPN and CDR2 SVGIG come from the germline V gene (reference sequence). The V end was cut by 4 bases, the J end by 1 base, with 10 bases between. DNA of the CDR3: TGTGCCTGGACAGCAGCGAGGAACACTGAAGCTTTCTTT. The encoded protein is CAWTAARNTEAFF. Supplemented by reference TRBV30 and TRBJ1-1, the full variable domain reads SQTIHQWPATLVQPVGSPLSLECTVEGTSNPNLYWYRQAAGRGLQLLFYSVGIGQISSEVPQNLSASRPQDRQFILSSKKLLLSDSGFYLCAWTAARNTEAFFGQGTRLTVV.

At least ten counts were recorded for this clonotype. This rearrangement joins TRBV12-3 or TRBV12-4 to TRBJ1-1, with D unresolved. V was cut by 7 bases and J by 8 bases, with 14 bases left in between. The CDR3 contains 12 residues. The CDR3 reads CASTPDGPEAFF. The CDR3 region has the DNA TGTGCCAGCACACCCGACGGCCCCGAAGCTTTCTTT.

This clonotype was observed many times. This chain links TRBV28 with TRBJ2-6; either TRBD1 or TRBD2 may fit D (5 bases each). This CDR3 is built from 17 residues. Trimming cost V 3 bases and J 0 bases, with 12 bases left between them. From germline, CDR1 is MDHEN and CDR2 SYDVKM. The CDR3 sequence is CASSLEPGGSGANVLTF. CDR3 DNA: TGTGCCAGCAGTTTGGAGCCTGGGGGCTCTGGGGCCAACGTCCTGACTTTC. Based on the CDR3 plus reference TRBV28 and TRBJ2-6, the full variable domain is DVKVTQSSRYLVKRTGEKVFLECVQDMDHENMFWYRQDPGLGLRLIYFSYDVKMKEKGDIPEGYSVSREKKERFSLILESASTNQTSMYLCASSLEPGGSGANVLTFGAGSRLTVL.

Of note for this clonotype: This likely came from a read error, as a far larger clone is one base away. The chain couples TRBV6-6 to TRBJ2-3; D unresolved. There are 11 residues in the CDR3. Germline lookup yields CDR1 MNHNY and CDR2 SVGAGI (reference sequence). The CDR3 sequence is CAAGVPDTLYF. The CDR3 DNA is TGTGCCGCCGGCGTCCCAGATACGCTGTATTTT.

This clonotype was detected many times. The rearrangement uses TRBV7-9 and TRBJ1-2; no firm D call. The CDR3 has 11 residues. Trimming pared 5 bases from V and 6 bases from J, leaving 7 bases between. The germline CDR1 and CDR2 sequences are SEHNR and FQNEAQ (reference sequence). The CDR3 DNA reads TGTGCCAGCAGCGTGGACGATGGCTACACCTTC. Its translation is CASSVDDGYTF.

Many counts were recorded for this clonotype. The J gene is TRBJ1-6, the V gene TRBV13; D remains unclear. From germline, CDR1 is PRHDT and CDR2 FYEKMQ (reference sequence). The CDR3 contains 14 residues. V gave up 5 bases and J gave up 8 bases, with 13 bases separating them. CDR3 DNA sequence: TGTGCCAGCAGCGAGTACTCGAGTGATTCACCCCTCCACTTT. Encoded protein: CASSEYSSDSPLHF.